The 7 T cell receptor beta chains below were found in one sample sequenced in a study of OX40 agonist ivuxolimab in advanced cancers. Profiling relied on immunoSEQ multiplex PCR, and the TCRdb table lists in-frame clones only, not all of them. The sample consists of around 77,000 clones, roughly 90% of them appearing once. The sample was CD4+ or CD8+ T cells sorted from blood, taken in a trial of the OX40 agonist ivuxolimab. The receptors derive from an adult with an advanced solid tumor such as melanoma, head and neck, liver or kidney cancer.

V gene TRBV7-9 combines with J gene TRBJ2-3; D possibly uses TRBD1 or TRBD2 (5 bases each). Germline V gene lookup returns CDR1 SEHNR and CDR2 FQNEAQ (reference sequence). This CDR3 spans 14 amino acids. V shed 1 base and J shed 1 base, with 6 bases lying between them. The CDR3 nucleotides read TGTGCCAGCAGCTTAGGGGGACGCACAGATACGCAGTATTTT. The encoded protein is CASSLGGRTDTQYF.

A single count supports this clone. CDR3 amino acids: CASSDRTGSIGPQHF. The CDR3 DNA is TGCGCCAGCAGTGACAGGACAGGGAGTATCGGGCCCCAGCATTTT. The V gene is TRBV4-1, the J gene TRBJ1-5; TRBD1 agrees at 8 bases. Germline CDR1 and CDR2: MGHRA and YSYEKL. Trimming removed 6 bases from V and 9 bases from J; junction bases left unmatched: 13. This CDR3 has 15 residues.

The CDR3 nucleotides read TGTGCCAGCAGCGTAGTGGGACAGTTCAACTACGAGCAGTACTTC. It encodes CASSVVGQFNYEQYF. This chain connects TRBV11-2 to TRBJ2-7, with 7 bases that match TRBD1. Trimming removed 5 bases from V and 3 bases from J; junction bases left unmatched: 10. CDR3 length: 15 residues. The germline V gene has CDR1 SGHAT and CDR2 FQNNGV.

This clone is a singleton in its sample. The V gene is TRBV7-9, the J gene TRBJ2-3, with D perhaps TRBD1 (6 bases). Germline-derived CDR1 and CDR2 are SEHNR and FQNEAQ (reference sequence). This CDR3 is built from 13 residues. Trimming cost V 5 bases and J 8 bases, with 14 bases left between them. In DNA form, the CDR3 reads TGTGCCAGCAGCCTCGAAGGGGGAACTACGCAGTATTTT. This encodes CASSLEGGTTQYF.

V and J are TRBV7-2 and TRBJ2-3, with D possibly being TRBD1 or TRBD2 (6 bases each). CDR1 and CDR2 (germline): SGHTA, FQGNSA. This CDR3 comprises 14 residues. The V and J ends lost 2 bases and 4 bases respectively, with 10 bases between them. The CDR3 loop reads CASSLWGAADTQYF. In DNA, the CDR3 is TGTGCCAGCAGCTTATGGGGGGCTGCAGATACGCAGTATTTT.

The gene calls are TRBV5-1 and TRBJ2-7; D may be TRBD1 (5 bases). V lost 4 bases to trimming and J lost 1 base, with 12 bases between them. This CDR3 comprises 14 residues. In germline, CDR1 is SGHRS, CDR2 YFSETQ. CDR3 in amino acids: CASSPTGTSYEQYF. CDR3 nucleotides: TGCGCCAGCAGCCCTACAGGCACGTCCTACGAGCAGTACTTC.

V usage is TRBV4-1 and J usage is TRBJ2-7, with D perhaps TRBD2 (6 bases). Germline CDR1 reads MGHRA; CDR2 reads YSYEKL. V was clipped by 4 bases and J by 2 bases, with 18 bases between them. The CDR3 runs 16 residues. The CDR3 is CASSRLGGNGAYEQYF. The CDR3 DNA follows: TGCGCCAGCAGCCGGTTGGGCGGGAACGGCGCCTACGAGCAGTACTTC.